The sample holds one count of the clone carrying this TCR beta chain. This sample stems from a study of T cell responses to AZD1222 COVID-19 vaccine. The repertoire was sequenced with immunoSEQ multiplex PCR; TCRdb's copy has only in-frame clones and lacks some. The sample contains 55,000 to 85,000 clones, less than 90% of which appear only once. Trimming pared 0 bases from V and 3 bases from J, leaving 9 bases between. The germline V gene encodes CDR1 SGHDN and CDR2 FVKESK. CDR3 length: 14 residues. The clonotype originates from an adult in good health. The chain has TRBV14 and TRBJ2-7; possibly TRBD2 for D (5 bases). The sequences come from peripheral blood, collected on day 0 of AZD1222 vaccination. CDR3 residues: CASSQDHGVYEQYF. The CDR3 DNA follows: TGTGCCAGCAGCCAAGATCACGGGGTCTACGAGCAGTACTTC.